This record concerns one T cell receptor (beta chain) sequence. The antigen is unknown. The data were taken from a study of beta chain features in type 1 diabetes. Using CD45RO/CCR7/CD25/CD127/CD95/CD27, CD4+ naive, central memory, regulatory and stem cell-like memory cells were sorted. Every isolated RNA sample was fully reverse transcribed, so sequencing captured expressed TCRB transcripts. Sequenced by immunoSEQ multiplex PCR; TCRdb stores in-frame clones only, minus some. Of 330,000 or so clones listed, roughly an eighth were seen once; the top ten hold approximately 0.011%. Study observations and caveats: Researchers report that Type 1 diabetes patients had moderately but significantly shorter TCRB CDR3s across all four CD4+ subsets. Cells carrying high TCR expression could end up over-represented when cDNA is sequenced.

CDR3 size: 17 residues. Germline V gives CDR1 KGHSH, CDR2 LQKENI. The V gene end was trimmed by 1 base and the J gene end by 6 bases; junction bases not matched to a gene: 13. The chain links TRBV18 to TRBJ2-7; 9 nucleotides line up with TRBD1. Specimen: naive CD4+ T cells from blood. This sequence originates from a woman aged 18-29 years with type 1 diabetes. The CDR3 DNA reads TGTGCCAGCTCACCACTCCCTGGGACAGGGCAGGGCTCCGAGCAGTACTTC. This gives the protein CASSPLPGTGQGSEQYF. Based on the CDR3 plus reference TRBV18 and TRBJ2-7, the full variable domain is NAGVMQNPRHLVRRRGQEARLRCSPMKGHSHVYWYRQLPEEGLKFMVYLQKENIIDESGMPKERFSAEFPKEGPSILRIQQVVRGDSAAYFCASSPLPGTGQGSEQYFGPGTRLTVT.